Each of the 5 T cell receptor beta chains below was sequenced from the same sample in a study of cytomegalovirus exposure and HLA in healthy donors. The PCR was carried out with 60 Vbeta primers and 13 Jbeta primers. Repertoires were generated with immunoSEQ multiplex PCR, while TCRdb's copy carries only in-frame clones and drops some. In the table there are about 140,000 clones, around 78% of which are singletons. Material: PBMCs. The receptors shown here come from a woman aged 40 to 55 in good health and CMV-seropositive.

The V and J genes are TRBV27 and TRBJ2-2; no firm D call. The CDR3 is 15 amino acids. The germline V and J ends were trimmed by 6 bases and 0 bases, with 11 bases remaining between them. Germline loops: CDR1 MNHEY, CDR2 SMNVEV (reference sequence). CDR3 sequence reads: CASRLSPANTGELFF. The CDR3 DNA follows: TGTGCCAGCAGACTTAGCCCCGCGAACACCGGGGAGCTGTTTTTT.

This sequence joins TRBV2 and TRBJ2-7; TRBD2 agrees at 12 bases. CDR3 length: 16 residues. Trimming at V came to 3 bases and at J to 7 bases, leaving 10 bases not matched to a gene. Germline V gene lookup returns CDR1 SNHLY and CDR2 FYNNEI. CDR3 in DNA: TGTGCCAGCAGTGACCCCACTAGCGGGAGGTTTGATGAGCAGTACTTC. It translates to CASSDPTSGRFDEQYF.

The J gene is TRBJ2-7, the V gene TRBV11-1, with 7 bases lining up with TRBD2. CDR1 is SGHAT and CDR2 is FQDESV in the germline V gene (reference sequence). J was trimmed by 7 bases and V by 4 bases; bases with no gene match: 7. This CDR3 contains 13 residues. CDR3 bases: TGTGCCAGCAGCTCCCCCCGGACTAGGGAGCAGTACTTC. Translation: CASSSPRTREQYF.

The chain uses TRBV5-4 and TRBJ2-5, with D perhaps matching TRBD2 (6 bases). Germline V gene data show CDR1 as SGHNT and CDR2 as YYREEE (reference sequence). The CDR3 runs to 15 residues. The germline V and J ends were trimmed by 2 bases and 5 bases, with 16 bases remaining between them. CDR3 protein: CASSFNARAGETQYF. CDR3 nucleotide sequence: TGTGCCAGCAGCTTTAATGCGAGGGCGGGGGAGACCCAGTACTTC.

The chain has TRBV5-6 and TRBJ2-7, with 7 nucleotides matching TRBD1. Germline assignment: CDR1 SGHDT and CDR2 YYEEEE. The CDR3 has 15 amino acids. Germline trimming cut 3 bases from V and 3 bases from J; bases unmatched to any gene: 9. The CDR3 reads CASSSLSRDSYEQYF. The CDR3 DNA reads as TGTGCCAGCAGCTCCCTGTCCCGGGACAGCTACGAGCAGTACTTC.